The T cell receptor (beta chain) under discussion was sequenced for a study of CD8 T cells in ankylosing spondylitis. Whole-study findings and limits: Seemingly distinctive of ankylosing spondylitis blood was a TCR beta motif formed by eight highly homologous variants. Disease-linked clones were CD8+ and relatively rare in peripheral blood. It was reported that disease-linked clones were significantly enriched in matched ankylosing spondylitis synovial fluid.

This CDR3 region has 12 residues. V gave up 3 bases and J gave up 9 bases, with 9 bases separating them. Researchers built TCR beta libraries using quantitative 5'-RACE with molecular barcodes. TCRdb reprocessed the 5' RACE reads with MiXCR, giving one entry per CDR3 protein. The table includes 200,000 or so distinct CDR3 sequences, roughly 18% detected once. This clonotype was picked up many times. Its antigen is as yet unknown. Sequenced input: blood, either unsorted or a sorted T cell fraction (not recorded which). The receptor comes from a male donor aged 10-30 years with ankylosing spondylitis or in good health (not recorded which). The chain carries TRBV12-3 or TRBV12-4 and TRBJ1-5; possible D gene TRBD1, 5 bases. CDR3 coding DNA: TGTGCCAGCAGTTTCCAGGGTCTGCCCCAGCATTTT. Amino acid sequence: CASSFQGLPQHF.